This T cell receptor beta chain derives from a study of blood T cells in healthy people across ages. A J-beta primer mix and a sample-barcoded 5' primer were used in a second PCR of about 6 to 12 cycles. TCRdb re-analysed the 5' RACE reads in MiXCR, keeping a single row per CDR3 protein. The table has roughly 1.5 million distinct CDR3 sequences, approximately 43% seen once. About this clonotype itself: Its target is not known.

Each donor's blood draw was roughly 9.8 milliliters of peripheral blood. Whenever a sample was processed, at least 6 million PBMCs were isolated. Each sample yielded at least 5 micrograms of PBMC total RNA. Overall study results and limits: The diversity estimates, figures obtained from one million T cells, were considered underestimates.

CDR1 is MNHGY, CDR2 SAAAGT, per germline. V gave up 7 bases and J gave up 3 bases, with 19 bases separating them. This CDR3 spans 16 amino acids. The TCR sequence derives from a woman under 30 in good health. The sequenced material came from blood. The V gene is TRBV6-8, the J gene TRBJ2-1, with D possibly being TRBD1 (5 bases). The CDR3 loop is CASTHYKGCFYNEQFF. The CDR3 DNA is TGTGCCAGCACGCATTATAAGGGGTGTTTCTACAATGAGCAGTTCTTC.